This T cell receptor (beta chain) comes out of a study of TIL therapy for anti-PD-1-resistant metastatic lung cancer. On the study more broadly: Tumors carried a median about 1.6 non-synonymous mutations per megabase. Whole-study results and caveats: The cohort had more treatment-naive, never-smoker and oncogene-addicted patients than typical.

Sample time point: pre-treatment sample, taken before nivolumab and TIL therapy. Most excised metastases sampled were pleural nodules or supraclavicular lymph nodes. Tumor harvest preceded PD-1/PD-L1 blockade, followed by nivolumab treatment. This was the immunoSEQ v3 assay. Each library reached 2 million or so read pairs, or 5-6 million at deep level. Measured with immunoSEQ multiplex PCR; TCRdb has only the in-frame clones, and not every one. The sample includes about 100,000 clones, roughly two thirds of them seen just once. V lost 3 bases, J lost 4 bases, and 11 bases lay in between. The CDR3 length is 14 residues. The germline V gene encodes CDR1 SGHTA and CDR2 FQGNSA. The table lists this clone with a count of one. The antigen is unknown.

The genes are TRBV7-2 and TRBJ2-3, with a weak D call TRBD2 (7 bases). The clonotype was recovered from a person between 25 and 79 years old with non-small cell lung cancer. The sample consisted of tumor tissue, taken at baseline. CDR3 in amino acids: CASSFQGRADTQYF. CDR3 bases: TGTGCCAGCAGCTTCCAGGGGAGGGCAGATACGCAGTATTTT.